Below, 18 T cell receptor beta chains from the same sample are listed, as sequenced in a study of cytotoxic CD8 clonotypes in ibrutinib-treated CLL. The protocol was immunoSEQ multiplex PCR, while the TCRdb copy is restricted to in-frame clones and leaves out a portion. The repertoire holds about 150,000 clones, with about 78% as singletons. The sequencing here drew on PBMCs, taken after 24 months of ibrutinib treatment. These receptors originate from a human donor with chronic lymphocytic leukemia.

This clone has a handful of counts. The chain is built from TRBV28 and TRBJ1-2, with 9 bases that match TRBD1. The CDR3 runs 12 residues. The V gene end was trimmed by 7 bases and the J gene end by 7 bases; junction bases not matched to a gene: 4. Per the germline V gene, CDR1 is MDHEN and CDR2 is SYDVKM. The CDR3 loop is CASTRQGGGYTF. As DNA, the CDR3 is TGTGCCAGCACCCGACAGGGGGGTGGCTACACCTTC.

V is TRBV4-3 and J is TRBJ2-3, with 7 bases that match TRBD2. This CDR3 is 15 amino acids long. The V gene's germline CDR1 is LGHNA and CDR2 YSLEER. The ends lost 0 bases at V and 4 bases at J; junction bases unmatched: 4. For the CDR3, the DNA is TGCGCCAGCAGCCAAGATGGACTAGGTGCAGATACGCAGTATTTT. Encoded protein: CASSQDGLGADTQYF.

This clone was detected only once. J is TRBJ1-2 and V is TRBV15; D gene unclear. V dropped 0 bases and J dropped 2 bases, with 13 bases sitting between them. The germline V gene has CDR1 LNHNV and CDR2 YYDKDF (reference sequence). The CDR3 totals 16 residues. The CDR3 sequence is CATSRDPRWQNYGYTF. The CDR3 DNA is TGTGCCACCAGCAGAGATCCCCGTTGGCAGAACTATGGCTACACCTTC. The variable domain in full, completed from reference TRBV15 and TRBJ1-2, reads DAMVIQNPRYQVTQFGKPVTLSCSQTLNHNVMYWYQQKSSQAPKLLFHYYDKDFNNEADTPDNFQSRRPNTSFCFLDIRSPGLGDTAMYLCATSRDPRWQNYGYTFGSGTRLTVV.

The V call is TRBV7-9, the J call TRBJ2-5, with D possibly matching TRBD2 (6 bases). V shed 3 bases and J shed 0 bases, with 8 bases lying between them. Germline values: CDR1 SEHNR, CDR2 FQNEAQ (reference sequence). CDR3 length: 14 amino acids. The DNA for the CDR3 is TGTGCCAGCAGCTTTTGGGACTACCAAGAGACCCAGTACTTC. Its protein product is CASSFWDYQETQYF.

The rearrangement uses TRBV5-1 and TRBJ2-5; tentatively, D is TRBD2 (6 bases). Trimming stripped 0 bases from V and 5 bases from J, with 11 bases between. Germline CDR1 is SGHRS and CDR2 is YFSETQ. There are 14 residues in the CDR3. In DNA, the CDR3 is TGCGCCAGCAGCTTGGAGTGGGGGGAGGAGACCCAGTACTTC. Translation: CASSLEWGEETQYF.

Comments on this clone: A read error is possible here, since a much larger clone lies one base away. The genes are TRBV6-4 and TRBJ1-1; 9 positions match TRBD1. Looked up from germline, CDR1 is MRHNA and CDR2 is SNTAGT. The V and J ends lost 6 bases and 4 bases, in that order; junction bases with no gene match: 3. The CDR3 is made up of 13 amino acids. CDR3 sequence reads: CASSQTGGTEAFF. As DNA, the CDR3 is TGTGCCAGCAGCCAGACAGGGGGCACTGAAGCTTTCTTT.

The V gene is TRBV2, the J gene TRBJ2-7; 14 bases map to TRBD2. The CDR3 runs to 17 residues. Looked up from germline, CDR1 is SNHLY and CDR2 is FYNNEI. Trimming cost V 3 bases and J 6 bases; bases outside gene matches: 10. The CDR3 DNA sequence: TGTGCCAGCAGTGAGGGGGGACTAGCGGGAGCGTTTCTCGAGCAGTACTTC. Translating gives CASSEGGLAGAFLEQYF. Variable domain in full (rest from reference TRBV2 and TRBJ2-7): EPEVTQTPSHQVTQMGQEVILRCVPISNHLYFYWYRQILGQKVEFLVSFYNNEISEKSEIFDDQFSVERPDGSNFTLKIRSTKLEDSAMYFCASSEGGLAGAFLEQYFGPGTRLTVT.

This rearrangement joins TRBV6-5 to TRBJ1-1; D unclear. The germline V gene encodes CDR1 MNHEY and CDR2 SVGAGI. Trimming removed 7 bases at V and 1 base at J, with 10 bases between. CDR3 length: 13 amino acids. The CDR3 DNA reads as TGTGCCAGCACCCCTTCGTCGAACACTGAAGCTTTCTTT. Protein product: CASTPSSNTEAFF.

The chain links TRBV5-1 to TRBJ2-5, with D unresolved. The CDR3 consists of 14 residues. Trimming shortened V by 4 bases and J by 5 bases, and 15 bases separated the two germline ends. Germline loops: CDR1 SGHRS, CDR2 YFSETQ. Here the CDR3 DNA reads TGCGCCAGCAGCAACTCGAACCCAGAGGAGACCCAGTACTTC. This codes for CASSNSNPEETQYF.

The chain is built from TRBV15 and TRBJ2-7, with 7 positions matching TRBD2. V lost 0 bases to trimming and J lost 4 bases; unmatched junction nucleotides: 6. Germline V gene lookup returns CDR1 LNHNV and CDR2 YYDKDF (reference sequence). This CDR3 comprises 15 residues. The CDR3 loop reads CATSRDPEAGYEQYF. The CDR3 DNA is TGTGCCACCAGCAGAGATCCAGAAGCGGGGTACGAGCAGTACTTC. Complete variable domain (other parts from reference TRBV15 and TRBJ2-7): DAMVIQNPRYQVTQFGKPVTLSCSQTLNHNVMYWYQQKSSQAPKLLFHYYDKDFNNEADTPDNFQSRRPNTSFCFLDIRSPGLGDTAMYLCATSRDPEAGYEQYFGPGTRLTVT.

CDR3 nucleotides: TGTGCCTGGGCCCTACAGGGGCGGGGTGGCTACACCTTC. Its translation: CAWALQGRGGYTF. The rearrangement joins TRBV30 to TRBJ1-2, with 7 nucleotides matching TRBD1. CDR1 is GTSNPN, CDR2 SVGIG, per germline (reference sequence). The trim removed 5 bases at V and 7 bases at J, leaving 10 bases unmatched. This CDR3 spans 13 amino acids.

The chain employs TRBV18 and TRBJ1-4; 8 nucleotides align to TRBD1. Germline lookup yields CDR1 KGHSH and CDR2 LQKENI. The CDR3 is 13 residues long. After removal of 3 bases from V and 9 bases from J, the junction contained 3 bases not matched to a gene. CDR3 in amino acids: CASSPDRVQKLFF. CDR3 nucleotide sequence: TGTGCCAGCTCACCGGACAGGGTTCAAAAACTGTTTTTT. Looking up the rest from reference TRBV18 and TRBJ1-4 gives the full variable domain: NAGVMQNPRHLVRRRGQEARLRCSPMKGHSHVYWYRQLPEEGLKFMVYLQKENIIDESGMPKERFSAEFPKEGPSILRIQQVVRGDSAAYFCASSPDRVQKLFFGSGTQLSVL.

The chain uses TRBV18 and TRBJ2-7; the D gene is possibly TRBD1 (6 bases). The V gene lost 3 bases and the J gene lost 6 bases, with 15 bases spanning the gap. Germline assignment: CDR1 KGHSH and CDR2 LQKENI. The length of the CDR3 is 14 residues. CDR3 amino acids: CASSPGALRGEQYF. The DNA of the CDR3 is TGTGCCAGCTCACCGGGGGCTTTAAGGGGCGAGCAGTACTTC.

This clone was seen a few times. This chain's CDR3 is CATLVESDTQYF. CDR3 DNA sequence: TGTGCCACCTTGGTGGAGTCAGATACGCAGTATTTT. The chain links TRBV10-3 to TRBJ2-3; D not resolved. V was cut by 10 bases and J by 4 bases, with 12 bases left in between. This CDR3 has 12 amino acids. The germline CDR1 and CDR2 sequences are ENHRY and SYGVKD.

The rearrangement joins TRBV18 to TRBJ2-5; TRBD1 might be the D (6 bases). The DNA matches TRBJ2-7 better at its end, which makes the J call doubtful. Per the germline V gene, CDR1 is KGHSH and CDR2 is LQKENI. This CDR3 contains 14 residues. The CDR3 loop reads CASSKGEPSYEQYF. The CDR3 DNA reads as TGTGCCAGCTCCAAGGGGGAACCCTCCTACGAGCAGTACTTC.

This clone was observed at least ten times. V gene TRBV7-2 combines with J gene TRBJ2-7; no firm D call. Trimming left V 1 base short and J 4 bases short, with 8 bases between. This CDR3 has 13 residues. Germline V gene sequence: CDR1 SGHTA, CDR2 FQGNSA. CDR3 sequence: CASSLVSGYEQYF. In DNA form, the CDR3 reads TGTGCCAGCAGCTTAGTGTCTGGATACGAGCAGTACTTC.

CDR3 loop: CASSSDSTDTQYF. The CDR3 region has the DNA TGTGCCAGCAGCTCAGACAGCACAGATACGCAGTATTTT. The V call is TRBV11-3, the J call TRBJ2-3; D is unresolved. Trimming removed 4 bases from V and 0 bases from J, with 5 bases in between. The CDR3 extends over 13 amino acids. Germline V gene lookup returns CDR1 SGHNT and CDR2 YENEEA.

The CDR3 DNA reads as TGTGCCAGCAGCCGGGAAAATAGCAATCAGCCCCAGCATTTT. It translates to CASSRENSNQPQHF. The chain carries TRBV6-6 and TRBJ1-5; D gene uncertain. Between the trimmed V and J ends, which lost 6 bases and 0 bases, there was a span of 9 bases. The germline V gene encodes CDR1 MNHNY and CDR2 SVGAGI (reference sequence). The CDR3 sequence is 14 residues long.